This T cell receptor beta chain appears in the sequencing data of a study of blood T cell repertoires in COVID-19. Background on the study: COVID-19 samples collected from the United States, Italy and Spain covered acute and convalescent phases. PBMCs, B-cell-depleted T cells, or T cells were the source of the cDNA or gDNA that made up the material.

The CDR3 contains 16 residues. The germline V gene encodes CDR1 MNHEY and CDR2 SMNVEV (reference sequence). V was pared by 5 bases and J by 3 bases, with 17 bases between. TCRdb's copy holds only in-frame clones and misses some; the assay was immunoSEQ multiplex PCR. The data contain approximately 110,000 clones, around 90% of them seen just once; the ten biggest clones take up 1.1%. The clonotype originates from a human donor in a cohort sampled during active COVID-19. The sample taken for sequencing was peripheral blood. This chain links TRBV27 with TRBJ2-1; D remains ambiguous. CDR3 nucleotides: TGTGCCAGCAGTCCCGGATACCGCCGGGTCTACAATGAGCAGTTCTTC. It codes for CASSPGYRRVYNEQFF.